What follows is one TCR beta chain and its context. In the authors' methods: The assay estimated nucleated cells by amplifying reference gene primers. Data came from immunoSEQ multiplex PCR; TCRdb stores just in-frame clones and leaves some out. V, J and clone size are taken as reported in that table, and D and trimming were inferred from the DNA itself. The sample lists some 140,000 clones, roughly 90% seen once, with 2% to 2.5% in the top ten. These data come from a study of blood T cell repertoires in COVID-19. As for the study in general: Samples taken during acute and convalescent COVID-19 were collected in the United States, Italy and Spain. T cells, B-cell-depleted T cells, or PBMCs provided the cDNA or gDNA that served as material.

Germline V gene data show CDR1 as MNHNY and CDR2 as SVGAGI (reference sequence). The length of the CDR3 is 15 residues. The junction had 7 bases not matched to a gene; V was cut back by 6 bases and J by 4 bases. This receptor was identified in a man aged 65 to 79 with active COVID-19. The chain uses TRBV6-6 and TRBJ2-2; 8 bases map to TRBD1. What was sequenced was peripheral blood. CDR3: CASSLRGRSTGELFF. In DNA form, the CDR3 reads TGTGCCAGCAGCCTCAGGGGGCGCAGCACCGGGGAGCTGTTTTTT.